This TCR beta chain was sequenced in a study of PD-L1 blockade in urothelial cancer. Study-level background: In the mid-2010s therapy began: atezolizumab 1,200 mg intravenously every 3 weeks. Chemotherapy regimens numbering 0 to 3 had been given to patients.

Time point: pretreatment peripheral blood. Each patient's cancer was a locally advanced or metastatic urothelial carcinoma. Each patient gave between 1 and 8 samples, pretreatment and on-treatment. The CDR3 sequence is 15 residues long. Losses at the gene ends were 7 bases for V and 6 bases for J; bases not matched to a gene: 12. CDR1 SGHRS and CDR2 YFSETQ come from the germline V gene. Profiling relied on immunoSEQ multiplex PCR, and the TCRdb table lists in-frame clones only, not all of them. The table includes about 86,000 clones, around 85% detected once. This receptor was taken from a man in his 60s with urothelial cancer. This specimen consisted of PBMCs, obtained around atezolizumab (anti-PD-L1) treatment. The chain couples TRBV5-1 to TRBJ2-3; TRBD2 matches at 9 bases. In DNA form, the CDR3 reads TGCGCCAGCTCGCCTTTTGCGGGAGGGCCCGATACGCAGTATTTT. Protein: CASSPFAGGPDTQYF.